One sample yielded the 16 T cell receptor beta chains listed below, sequenced in a study of cytomegalovirus exposure and HLA in healthy donors (dated by TCRdb to the late 2010s). The method behind the library was the immunoSEQ multiplex PCR assay. A mixture of 60 forward primers for TCR Vbeta segments and 13 reverse primers for TCR Jbeta segments was used in the multiplex PCR. TCRdb obtained this table from immuneACCESS and retained in-frame rearrangements with V and J assigned. These tables miss some clones; where compared with another copy, unresolved V genes account for less than half of the shortfall, and the remainder is unexplained. For this sample the table gives 140,000 to 150,000 clones, of which roughly 9.8% were detected only once. Under 2% of the sample lies in the top ten. The sequencing input was PBMCs. The receptors shown here come from a man between 45 and 60 years old in good health and CMV-seronegative.

This clone was counted between two and nine times. The rearrangement joins TRBV12-5 to TRBJ1-2, with a tentative D call TRBD1 (5 bases). V shed 6 bases and J shed 6 bases, with 17 bases lying between them. The CDR3 spans 14 residues. Germline V gene sequence: CDR1 LGHNT, CDR2 FRNRAP. CDR3 nucleotide sequence: TGTGCTAGTGGGAACCCCAGGGTGCTGCATGGCTACACCTTC. This encodes CASGNPRVLHGYTF.

A remark on this clone: Other DNA sequences from this sample encode an identical CDR3 as well. The chain carries TRBV5-1 and TRBJ1-5; maybe TRBD1 (5 bases). Per germline, CDR1 SGHRS and CDR2 YFSETQ. The CDR3 spans 14 residues. Trimming removed 0 bases from V and 3 bases from J, with 7 bases in between. The CDR3 here is CASSLGQSNQPQHF. The CDR3 nucleotides read TGCGCCAGCAGCTTGGGACAGTCCAATCAGCCCCAGCATTTT.

This clone was picked up a small number of times. The chain carries TRBV14 and TRBJ1-5; no reliable D call. From germline, CDR1 is SGHDN and CDR2 FVKESK. V lost 0 bases, J lost 12 bases, and 12 bases lay in between. The CDR3 extends over 13 amino acids. This CDR3 reads CASSQERSGRQHF. The CDR3 DNA reads as TGTGCCAGCAGCCAAGAAAGGTCAGGTCGCCAGCATTTT.

In this sample, this clone turned up a few times. The chain combines TRBV27 with TRBJ2-3; 10 positions match TRBD1. The V gene's germline CDR1 is MNHEY and CDR2 SMNVEV (reference sequence). CDR3 length: 16 amino acids. J gave up 4 bases and V 5 bases, and 9 bases lay outside the gene matches. In nucleotides, the CDR3 is TGTGCCAGCAGTCCCAAGACAGGGGGCTCGGCAGATACGCAGTATTTT. Its translation: CASSPKTGGSADTQYF.

The chain combines TRBV25-1 with TRBJ2-1; 7 positions agree with TRBD2. The J segment lost 10 bases and the V segment lost 3 bases, leaving 6 bases of the junction unmatched. In germline, CDR1 is MGHDK, CDR2 SYGVNS. The CDR3 is 13 amino acids. CDR3: CASSDSGRTEQFF. The DNA for the CDR3 is TGTGCCAGCAGTGACTCCGGGAGGACCGAGCAGTTCTTC.

J is TRBJ2-7 and V is TRBV5-4, with a weak D call TRBD2 (5 bases). Looked up from germline, CDR1 is SGHNT and CDR2 is YYREEE (reference sequence). V lost 4 bases and J lost 3, with 17 bases in between. CDR3 size: 15 residues. CDR3: CASSHQEAEFYEQYF. CDR3 DNA: TGTGCCAGCAGCCACCAGGAAGCGGAGTTCTACGAGCAGTACTTC. The whole variable domain, remainder taken from reference TRBV5-4 and TRBJ2-7, is ETGVTQSPTHLIKTRGQQVTLRCSSQSGHNTVSWYQQALGQGPQFIFQYYREEENGRGNFPPRFSGLQFPNYSSELNVNALELDDSALYLCASSHQEAEFYEQYFGPGTRLTVT.

This clone occurred a few times. The rearrangement links TRBV19 to TRBJ2-7; no clear D gene. The V and J ends lost 2 bases and 0 bases respectively, with 11 bases between them. The CDR3 sequence is 15 residues long. From germline, CDR1 is LNHDA and CDR2 SQIVND (reference sequence). The CDR3 nucleotides are TGTGCCAGTAGTATAACCCCAACCAGCTCCTACGAGCAGTACTTC. This sequence encodes CASSITPTSSYEQYF. Looking up the rest from reference TRBV19 and TRBJ2-7 gives the full variable domain: DGGITQSPKYLFRKEGQNVTLSCEQNLNHDAMYWYRQDPGQGLRLIYYSQIVNDFQKGDIAEGYSVSREKKESFPLTVTSAQKNPTAFYLCASSITPTSSYEQYFGPGTRLTVT.

In this sample, this clone turned up a few times. J is TRBJ2-1 and V is TRBV5-1; D gene unclear. The V and J ends lost 2 bases and 3 bases respectively, with 12 bases between them. The CDR3 spans 15 residues. CDR1 and CDR2 (germline): SGHRS, YFSETQ. Written as DNA, the CDR3 is TGCGCCAGCAGCTTCGGGTCGATTAACTACAATGAGCAGTTCTTC. Amino acids: CASSFGSINYNEQFF.

The gene calls are TRBV6-1 and TRBJ2-3, with TRBD1 matching over 7 bases. This CDR3 is 13 amino acids long. The germline V gene encodes CDR1 MNHNS and CDR2 SASEGT. Unmatched junction bases numbered 0, after V lost 2 bases and J lost 4 bases. CDR3 protein: CASSEQGADTQYF. CDR3 bases: TGTGCCAGCAGTGAACAGGGGGCAGATACGCAGTATTTT.

J is TRBJ2-1 and V is TRBV6-5; 10 positions agree with TRBD2. The V and J ends lost 4 bases and 5 bases, in that order; junction bases with no gene match: 2. Germline CDR1 and CDR2: MNHEY and SVGAGI. CDR3 size: 14 residues. CDR3 amino acids: CASSFTSGDNEQFF. In DNA, the CDR3 is TGTGCCAGCAGTTTCACTAGCGGGGACAATGAGCAGTTCTTC.

This clone was seen only a few times. The rearrangement joins TRBV2 to TRBJ2-1, with D possibly matching TRBD1 (6 bases). The ends were cut back, 7 bases at V and 6 bases at J, with 16 bases in the middle. The germline V gene has CDR1 SNHLY and CDR2 FYNNEI. The CDR3 is 14 residues long. The CDR3 spells CASTLGHSSNEQFF. As DNA, the CDR3 is TGTGCCAGCACCCTGGGACATTCAAGCAATGAGCAGTTCTTC.

V gene TRBV5-1 combines with J gene TRBJ1-1, with D hard to call. From germline, CDR1 is SGHRS and CDR2 YFSETQ. The CDR3 contains 12 residues. V was cut by 5 bases and J by 3 bases, with 8 bases left in between. CDR3 in amino acids: CASRVADTEAFF. CDR3 in DNA: TGCGCCAGCAGGGTGGCGGACACTGAAGCTTTCTTT.

The gene calls are TRBV6-1 and TRBJ2-5; 9 bases agree with TRBD1. The J call may be in error: the DNA end matches TRBJ2-7 better. Germline-derived CDR1 and CDR2 are MNHNS and SASEGT. The CDR3 is made up of 14 amino acids. The CDR3 sequence: CASSVDRGQVEQYF. The CDR3 coding sequence is TGTGCCAGCAGCGTGGACAGGGGCCAGGTCGAGCAGTACTTC.

This sequence joins TRBV7-9 and TRBJ1-2; a possible D gene is TRBD1 (5 bases). This CDR3 comprises 12 residues. The germline gives CDR1 SEHNR, CDR2 FQNEAQ (reference sequence). The CDR3 spells CATAGVDYGYTF. The CDR3 nucleotides read TGTGCGACGGCGGGGGTTGACTATGGCTACACCTTC.

This clone was recorded a few times. This chain joins TRBV5-8 and TRBJ2-1; the D gene is possibly TRBD2 (6 bases). V gave up 4 bases and J gave up 0 bases, with 11 bases separating them. CDR1 and CDR2 from the germline V gene are SGHTS and YDEGEE. This CDR3 has 15 amino acids. CDR3 coding DNA: TGTGCCAGCAGCCGTGGGGACTCCTCCTACAATGAGCAGTTCTTC. Translated: CASSRGDSSYNEQFF.

The rearrangement joins TRBV9 to TRBJ1-1, with 7 bases lining up with TRBD1. The germline V gene encodes CDR1 SGDLS and CDR2 YYNGEE. Germline trimming cut 4 bases from V and 2 bases from J; bases unmatched to any gene: 11. The CDR3 contains 16 residues. The CDR3 nucleotides are TGTGCCAGCAGCCCGGGGACAGCAAGGTTTAACACTGAAGCTTTCTTT. Translating it yields CASSPGTARFNTEAFF.